The 11 T cell receptor beta chains below come from one sample, sequenced in a study of cytomegalovirus exposure and HLA in healthy donors. 60 Vbeta and 13 Jbeta primers were used in PCR. Sequenced by immunoSEQ multiplex PCR; TCRdb stores in-frame clones only, minus some. Among around 180,000 clones, over 60% were seen once, and the ten largest hold less than 1.6%. Sequencing was performed on PBMCs. These TCRs come from a girl between 10 and 17 years old in good health and CMV-seronegative.

DNA for the CDR3: TGCGCCAGCAGCTTGGGGGGGACAGGGGAGGCGAAGCAGTACTTC. Its translation is CASSLGGTGEAKQYF. The chain is built from TRBV5-1 and TRBJ2-7, with 10 bases that match TRBD1. V lost 0 bases, J lost 8 bases, and 8 bases stayed unmatched. This CDR3 has 15 amino acids. CDR1 and CDR2 (germline): SGHRS, YFSETQ.

V and J are TRBV4-1 and TRBJ1-1; D might be TRBD1 (6 bases). The CDR3 is 19 amino acids. V was cut by 0 bases and J by 0 bases, with 20 bases left in between. The germline gives CDR1 MGHRA, CDR2 YSYEKL. Here the CDR3 reads CASSQEGAGATQMNTEAFF. The CDR3 nucleotides are TGCGCCAGCAGCCAAGAAGGGGCAGGGGCTACGCAAATGAACACTGAAGCTTTCTTT.

The chain joins TRBV6-1 to TRBJ2-1, with D perhaps TRBD2 (5 bases). The germline CDR1 and CDR2 sequences are MNHNS and SASEGT. V lost 7 bases and J 2 bases, leaving 9 bases between the germline ends. This CDR3 region has 13 residues. The CDR3 spells CASTRTPYNEQFF. The CDR3 coding sequence is TGTGCCAGCACGAGGACTCCCTACAATGAGCAGTTCTTC.

The gene calls are TRBV5-1 and TRBJ2-3; TRBD2 matches 8 bases. The V gene's germline CDR1 is SGHRS and CDR2 YFSETQ. The CDR3 sequence is 15 residues long. With V trimmed by 0 bases and J by 1 base, 1 base remained unmatched. The CDR3 nucleotides read TGCGCCAGCAGCTTGGCCGGGGGGGGCACAGATACGCAGTATTTT. Translated: CASSLAGGGTDTQYF.

This chain connects TRBV5-6 to TRBJ1-3; perhaps TRBD1 as D (5 bases). This CDR3 comprises 17 residues. Germline V gene lookup returns CDR1 SGHDT and CDR2 YYEEEE. V shed 4 bases and J shed 2 bases, with 19 bases lying between them. CDR3: CASSPYPATEPGNTIYF. The CDR3 DNA follows: TGTGCCAGCAGCCCCTATCCGGCGACAGAGCCTGGAAACACCATATATTTT.

This clone came up once. CDR3 sequence: CASSLGVGRGDNEQFF. The CDR3 bases are TGTGCCAGCAGCTTAGGCGTAGGGCGGGGAGACAATGAGCAGTTCTTC. This rearrangement joins TRBV11-3 to TRBJ2-1, with D perhaps TRBD2 (6 bases). CDR1 and CDR2 (germline): SGHNT, YENEEA. The V end lost 1 base, the J end lost 5 bases, and 15 bases lay between the germline ends. The CDR3 consists of 16 residues.

This chain joins TRBV9 and TRBJ2-2, with 8 positions matching TRBD1. Germline CDR1 SGDLS, CDR2 YYNGEE. V shed 4 bases, J shed 4 bases, and the junction held 6 bases outside the gene matches. The CDR3 has 15 amino acids. The CDR3 loop is CASSPRQGSTGELFF. The CDR3 DNA reads TGTGCCAGCAGCCCCCGACAGGGGAGCACCGGGGAGCTGTTTTTT. Full variable domain (remainder filled in from reference TRBV9 and TRBJ2-2): DSGVTQTPKHLITATGQRVTLRCSPRSGDLSVYWYQQSLDQGLQFLIQYYNGEERAKGNILERFSAQQFPDLHSELNLSSLELGDSALYFCASSPRQGSTGELFFGEGSRLTVL.

This chain uses TRBV7-9 with TRBJ2-7; D is unclear. This CDR3 comprises 11 residues. With 10 bases removed from V and 6 bases from J, the gap between germline ends came to 13 bases. Per germline, CDR1 SEHNR and CDR2 FQNEAQ (reference sequence). As DNA, the CDR3 is TGTGCCACCGGGTCTGGGTCCGAGCAGTACTTC. Translation gives CATGSGSEQYF.

As to this clone: One end of the junction is discordant with germline, which a read error may explain. This chain links TRBV5-4 with TRBJ2-5; no definite D call. The CDR3 consists of 14 residues. Germline CDR1 is SGHNT and CDR2 is YYREEE (reference sequence). The CDR3 sequence is CASSQVPYQEPQYF. CDR3 in DNA: TGTGCCAGCAGCCAGGTCCCATACCAAGAGCCCCAGTACTTC.

This clone appeared a single time. The V and J genes are TRBV6-1 and TRBJ1-2; 7 bases are shared with TRBD1. Germline lookup yields CDR1 MNHNS and CDR2 SASEGT. V lost 2 bases to trimming and J lost 8 bases; unmatched junction nucleotides: 8. This CDR3 contains 14 residues. The CDR3 region has the DNA TGTGCCAGCAGTGAAAGGGACAGCCGATGGGGCTACACCTTC. Translating it yields CASSERDSRWGYTF.

This clone has just a few counts. The V call is TRBV30, the J call TRBJ1-6; 7 bases are shared with TRBD1. The length of the CDR3 is 15 residues. J was trimmed by 5 bases and V by 4 bases; bases with no gene match: 8. Per germline, CDR1 GTSNPN and CDR2 SVGIG (reference sequence). The CDR3: CAWTGGQPNNSPLHF. The CDR3 DNA follows: TGTGCCTGGACCGGGGGACAGCCTAATAATTCACCCCTCCACTTT.